This T cell receptor (beta chain) stems from a study of blood T cell repertoires in COVID-19. The assay was immunoSEQ multiplex PCR, and TCRdb's table has in-frame clones only and misses some. The data show a few hundred thousand clones, roughly 87% seen once. V was clipped by 3 bases and J by 5 bases, with 17 bases between them. CDR3 size: 14 residues. Germline V gene sequence: CDR1 GTSNPN, CDR2 SVGIG (reference sequence). The chain employs TRBV30 and TRBJ2-7; D unclear. Sequencing used PBMCs or T cells enriched from blood (not recorded which). The sequence was obtained from a woman aged 50 to 60 who had recovered from COVID-19. This CDR3 reads CAWSKNQASDEQYF. CDR3 nucleotides: TGTGCCTGGAGCAAGAACCAAGCGAGCGACGAGCAGTACTTC.